A selection of T cell receptor beta chains follows, all from one sample in a study of CD8 T cells in Susac syndrome. Via MiXCR, TCRdb re-called the immunoSEQ multiplex PCR reads, giving one row per CDR3 protein. Found here are approximately 150,000 distinct CDR3 sequences, just over 90% of them singletons; the top ten hold approximately 0.14%. Sequencing was carried out using CD4+ T cells from PBMCs. Source of these receptors: a human donor in good health. Each CDR3 is given with its conserved first and last residue. The D gene is left open where the match is weak.

v_call: TRBV29-1
d_call: -
cdr3_aa: CSVLGRQRNTIYF

v_call: TRBV4-1
d_call: TRBD2
cdr3_aa: CASSQPRLASGGALYYNEQFF

v_call: TRBV3-1
d_call: -
cdr3_aa: CASSRATGLPNTEAFF

v_call: TRBV4-1
d_call: -
cdr3_aa: CASRNIRGRSPLHF

v_call: TRBV13
d_call: TRBD1
cdr3_aa: CASSLQGAARTEAFF

v_call: TRBV20-1
d_call: -
cdr3_aa: CSAPREIGETQYF

v_call: TRBV5-1
d_call: TRBD1
cdr3_aa: CASSLFGTGSNEQFF

v_call: TRBV3-1
d_call: -
cdr3_aa: CASSHGYTGELFF

v_call: TRBV5-4
d_call: -
cdr3_aa: CASSLVVLKSTDTQYF

v_call: TRBV5-4
d_call: -
cdr3_aa: CASSLDQKETQYF

v_call: TRBV5-1
d_call: -
cdr3_aa: CASSLLGDGIGELFF

v_call: TRBV6-5
d_call: -
cdr3_aa: CASRPASGEAFF

v_call: TRBV5-1
d_call: TRBD1
cdr3_aa: CASKDRGSEQYF

v_call: TRBV15
d_call: TRBD1
cdr3_aa: CATSKGTGETQYF

v_call: TRBV12-3/TRBV12-4
d_call: -
cdr3_aa: CASSFDLPDEQYF

v_call: TRBV11-2
d_call: TRBD2
cdr3_aa: CATGARGLVQETQYF

v_call: TRBV29-1
d_call: -
cdr3_aa: CSVALKNTEAFF

v_call: TRBV9
d_call: -
cdr3_aa: CASSVAPEISGNTIYF

v_call: TRBV6-1
d_call: -
cdr3_aa: CASRLDGRWGNTEAFF

v_call: TRBV10-3
d_call: -
cdr3_aa: CAISDFTEAFF

v_call: TRBV6-1
d_call: TRBD1
cdr3_aa: CASSSGQTNEKLFF

v_call: TRBV20-1
d_call: -
cdr3_aa: CSATDPKDSDNEQFF

v_call: TRBV3-1
d_call: -
cdr3_aa: CASSPGKGGPYEQYF

v_call: TRBV20-1
d_call: -
cdr3_aa: CSASPWGQLAKNIQYF